One and the same sample provided the 4 T cell receptor beta chains below, sequenced in a study of shared clonotypes between healthy human individuals. The table came from immunoSEQ multiplex PCR; TCRdb's copy has only in-frame clones and leaves some out. The table includes about 490,000 clones, around 80% detected once. The sequencing sample was made of PBMCs. The receptors shown here come from a middle-aged woman in good health. Some clones in this sample may be carry-over from other donors' samples.

The CDR3 sequence is CASSSRSGGSQPQHF. In DNA form, the CDR3 reads TGTGCCAGCAGCTCCCGGTCAGGGGGGAGTCAGCCCCAGCATTTT. The chain is built from TRBV7-2 and TRBJ1-5; 7 bases align to TRBD1. J was trimmed by 6 bases and V by 4 bases; bases with no gene match: 9. In germline, CDR1 is SGHTA, CDR2 FQGNSA. CDR3 length equals 15 residues.

The genes are TRBV5-4 and TRBJ1-4, with a tentative D call TRBD1 (5 bases). Germline values: CDR1 SGHNT, CDR2 YYREEE (reference sequence). This CDR3 has 15 amino acids. Trimming stripped 3 bases from V and 8 bases from J, with 17 bases between. The CDR3 region is CASSYGGSREEKLFF. For the CDR3, the DNA is TGTGCCAGCAGCTACGGAGGGAGCAGGGAGGAAAAACTGTTTTTT.

This chain uses TRBV28 with TRBJ2-7; 8 bases line up with TRBD1. V lost 1 base, J lost 0 bases, and 14 bases stayed unmatched. CDR3 size: 19 residues. Germline V gene data show CDR1 as MDHEN and CDR2 as SYDVKM. The CDR3 is CASSLYFWAGGLTSYEQYF. The CDR3 DNA is TGTGCCAGCAGTTTATATTTTTGGGCAGGGGGCCTTACCTCCTACGAGCAGTACTTC. Filled out from reference TRBV28 and TRBJ2-7, the complete variable domain reads DVKVTQSSRYLVKRTGEKVFLECVQDMDHENMFWYRQDPGLGLRLIYFSYDVKMKEKGDIPEGYSVSREKKERFSLILESASTNQTSMYLCASSLYFWAGGLTSYEQYFGPGTRLTVT.

The chain couples TRBV7-2 to TRBJ2-7; no clear D. There are 15 residues in the CDR3. Trimming shortened V by 4 bases and J by 7 bases, and 20 bases separated the two germline ends. The germline V gene encodes CDR1 SGHTA and CDR2 FQGNSA. CDR3 DNA: TGTGCCAGCAGCTCCCCCAAGACCCATATGAGGGAGCAGTACTTC. It is translated as CASSSPKTHMREQYF.